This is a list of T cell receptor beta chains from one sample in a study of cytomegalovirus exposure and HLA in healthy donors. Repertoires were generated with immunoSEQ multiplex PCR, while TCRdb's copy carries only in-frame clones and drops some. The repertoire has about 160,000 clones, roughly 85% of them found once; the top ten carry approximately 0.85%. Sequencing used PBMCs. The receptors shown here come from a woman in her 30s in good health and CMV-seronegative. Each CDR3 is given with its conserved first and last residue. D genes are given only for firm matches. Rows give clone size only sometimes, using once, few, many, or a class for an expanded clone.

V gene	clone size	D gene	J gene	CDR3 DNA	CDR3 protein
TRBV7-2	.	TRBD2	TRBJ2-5	TGTGCCAGCAGCTTAGGTGTGGGAGGGCAAGAGACCCAGTACTTC	CASSLGVGGQETQYF
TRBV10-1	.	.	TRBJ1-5	TGCGCCAGCGCACTTACCTTCGGGCAGCCCCAGCATTTT	CASALTFGQPQHF
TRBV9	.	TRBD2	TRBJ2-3	TGTGCCAGCAGTGGGACTACCCTCACAGATACGCAGTATTTT	CASSGTTLTDTQYF
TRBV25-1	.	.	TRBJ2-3	TGTGCCAGCAGTGATTATCCCAGGGGAAGCACAGATACGCAGTATTTT	CASSDYPRGSTDTQYF
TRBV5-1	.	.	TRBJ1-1	TGCGCCAGCAGCTTGGGGGCCCCTCCGGCTGAAGCTTTCTTT	CASSLGAPPAEAFF
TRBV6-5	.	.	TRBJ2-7	TGTGCCAGCAGTTACTCCCCCCTAGGGGGCGAGCAGTACTTC	CASSYSPLGGEQYF
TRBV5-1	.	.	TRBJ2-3	TGCGCCAGCAGCGGGGGCGGGCTAGGCGGCACAGATACGCAGTATTTT	CASSGGGLGGTDTQYF
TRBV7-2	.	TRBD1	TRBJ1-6	TGTGCCAGCAGCTGGGGACAGGGAGGGTCACCCCTCCACTTT	CASSWGQGGSPLHF
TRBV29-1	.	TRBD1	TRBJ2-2	TGCAGCGTTTTGGGGACAGGGGCAGGCGGGGAGCTGTTTTTT	CSVLGTGAGGELFF
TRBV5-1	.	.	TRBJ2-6	TGCGCCAGCAGCTTGGACCAGGGAACTGGGGCCAACGTCCTGACTTTC	CASSLDQGTGANVLTF
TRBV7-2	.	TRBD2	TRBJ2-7	TGTGCCAGCAGCTTAGCAGCGGGGGCGTCCCTGTTC	CASSLAAGASLF
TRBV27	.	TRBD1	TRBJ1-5	TGTGCCAGCAGTAGGACAGGGTACAATCAGCCCCAGCATTTT	CASSRTGYNQPQHF
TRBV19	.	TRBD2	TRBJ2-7	TGTGCCAGTAGTCCCTTCCTAGCGACTAGCGGGAGCTACGCATACGAGCAGTACTTC	CASSPFLATSGSYAYEQYF
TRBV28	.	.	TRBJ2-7	TGTGCCAGCAGTTTACAACAATGGTACGAGCAGTACTTC	CASSLQQWYEQYF
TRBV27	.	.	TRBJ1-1	TGTGCCAGCAGTTTAGGCTTTCGACAGTCTCCAGCTTTCTTT	CASSLGFRQSPAFF
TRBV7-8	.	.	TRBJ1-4	TGTGCCAGCAGCTTAAGACAGGTGTCTAATGAAAAACTGTTTTTT	CASSLRQVSNEKLFF
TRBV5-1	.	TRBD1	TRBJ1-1	TGCGCCAGCAGCCAGGGGACAGGGAGCACTGAAGCTTTCTTT	CASSQGTGSTEAFF
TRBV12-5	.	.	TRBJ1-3	TGTGCTAGTGGTTTGGTGGGAGCAGGAAACACCATATATTTT	CASGLVGAGNTIYF
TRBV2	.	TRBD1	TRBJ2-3	TGTGCCAGCAGCACAGGGGGCACCACAGATACGCAGTATTTT	CASSTGGTTDTQYF
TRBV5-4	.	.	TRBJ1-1	TGTGCCAGCAGGACTGTACAGGGTGAAGCTTTCTTT	CASRTVQGEAFF
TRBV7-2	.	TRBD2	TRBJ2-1	TGTGCCAGCAGCTTAGGGACGGGGAGCGGGAGGCACTACAATGAGCAGTTCTTC	CASSLGTGSGRHYNEQFF
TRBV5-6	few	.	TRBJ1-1	TGTGCCAGCAGCTTCAAAACCCGGATAGGAGCTGAAGCTTTCTTT	CASSFKTRIGAEAFF
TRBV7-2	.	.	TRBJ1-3	TGTGCCAGCAGCGCAGGGCCTGGAAACACCATATATTTT	CASSAGPGNTIYF
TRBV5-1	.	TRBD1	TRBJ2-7	TGCGCCAGCAGCTTGGACAGGGGAGCGTACGAGCAGTACTTC	CASSLDRGAYEQYF
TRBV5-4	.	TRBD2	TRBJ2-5	TGTGCCAGCAGCCACGGGGGGGGGAGGCAAGAGACCCAGTACTTC	CASSHGGGRQETQYF
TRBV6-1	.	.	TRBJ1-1	TGTGCCAGCAGTAGACATCAAGGCCCGAACACTGAAGCTTTCTTT	CASSRHQGPNTEAFF
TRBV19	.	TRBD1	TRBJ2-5	TGTGCCAGTAGTTCACAGGGGAACCAAGAGACCCAGTACTTC	CASSSQGNQETQYF
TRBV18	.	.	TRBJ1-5	TGTGCCAGCTCACCTGGCAGGGGAAATAATCAGCCCCAGCATTTT	CASSPGRGNNQPQHF
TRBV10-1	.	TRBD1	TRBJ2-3	TGCGCCAGCAGTGTACAGGGGGCGGTGGGCACAGATACGCAGTATTTT	CASSVQGAVGTDTQYF
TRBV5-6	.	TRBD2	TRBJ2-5	TGTGCCAGCAGCCCCGGGACTAGCGAAGAGACCCAGTACTTC	CASSPGTSEETQYF
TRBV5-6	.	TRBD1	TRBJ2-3	TGTGCCAGCAGCTCGACAGGGGTCGGCACAGATACGCAGTATTTT	CASSSTGVGTDTQYF
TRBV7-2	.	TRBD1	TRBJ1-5	TGTGCCAGCAGCTTAGGTGGGGGACAGGGGGCGAGACAGCCCCAGCATTTT	CASSLGGGQGARQPQHF
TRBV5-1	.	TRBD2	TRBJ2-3	TGCGCCAGCAGCTTAGCGGGGGGAATCACAGATACGCAGTATTTT	CASSLAGGITDTQYF
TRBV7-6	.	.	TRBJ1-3	TGTGCCAGCTCTGCTGGAAACACCATATATTTT	CASSAGNTIYF
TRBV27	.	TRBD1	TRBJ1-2	TGTGCCAGCCGAAGGGCCTCGGGACAGCTCTATGGCTACACCTTC	CASRRASGQLYGYTF
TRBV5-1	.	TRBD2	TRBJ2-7	TGCGCCAGCAGTGGTTCGAATCGTCGAGGGCGGGAGGGGGTTTCGGCCTACGAGCAGTACTTC	CASSGSNRRGREGVSAYEQYF